This is a list of T cell receptor beta chains from one sample in a study of cytomegalovirus exposure and HLA in healthy donors. Libraries were prepared by immunoSEQ multiplex PCR; TCRdb keeps only in-frame clonotypes and omits some of them. The sample carries 300,000 to 450,000 clones, 86% recorded once. The sequenced sample consisted of PBMCs. All receptors come from a woman aged 18-30 years in good health and CMV-seronegative. The CDR3 runs from the conserved cysteine through the conserved F or W. A D gene is named only where the DNA matches it firmly. Clone size is not always given. Where it is, it says once, few, many or a class for expanded clones.

J gene	D gene	V gene	clone size	CDR3 protein	CDR3 DNA
TRBJ2-1	.	TRBV11-2	.	CASSLERQTGEQFF	TGTGCCAGCAGCTTAGAGAGGCAGACGGGGGAGCAGTTCTTC
TRBJ1-2	.	TRBV2	few	CASSRGGSYGYTF	TGTGCCAGCAGCAGAGGAGGCAGCTATGGCTACACCTTC
TRBJ2-7	.	TRBV28	.	CASSASPGVEGSYEQYF	TGTGCCAGCAGTGCTTCACCCGGGGTGGAAGGGTCCTACGAGCAGTACTTC
TRBJ2-3	TRBD1	TRBV29-1	.	CSVDRTGFSTDTQYF	TGCAGCGTTGATCGGACAGGGTTCAGCACAGATACGCAGTATTTT
TRBJ1-3	.	TRBV4-1	once	CASTHRGRGNTIYF	TGCGCCAGCACTCACCGGGGGAGGGGAAACACCATATATTTT
TRBJ2-1	.	TRBV4-1	.	CASSQDVASYNEQFF	TGCGCCAGCAGCCAAGATGTAGCCTCGTACAATGAGCAGTTCTTC
TRBJ2-3	TRBD2	TRBV5-1	.	CASSRRGAGGYTDTQYF	TGCGCCAGCAGCCGGAGGGGAGCGGGGGGCTACACAGATACGCAGTATTTT
TRBJ1-2	.	TRBV29-1	.	CSVEDQKDGYTF	TGCAGCGTTGAAGATCAGAAAGATGGCTACACCTTC
TRBJ2-1	TRBD2	TRBV9	.	CASSIGTSGPSYNEQFF	TGTGCCAGCAGCATTGGGACTAGCGGGCCCTCCTACAATGAGCAGTTCTTC
TRBJ2-1	.	TRBV29-1	.	CSSPFSGSYNEQFF	TGCAGCTCCCCCTTTAGCGGATCCTACAATGAGCAGTTCTTC
TRBJ1-1	.	TRBV5-1	.	CASSLYTLRENTEAFF	TGCGCCAGCAGCTTGTATACCCTACGAGAGAACACTGAAGCTTTCTTT
TRBJ2-5	.	TRBV6-5	.	CASSYWASLNQETQYF	TGTGCCAGCAGTTACTGGGCTAGCTTAAATCAAGAGACCCAGTACTTC
TRBJ2-3	.	TRBV5-1	.	CASSLARLSTDTQYF	TGCGCCAGCAGCTTGGCCAGGTTGAGCACAGATACGCAGTATTTT
TRBJ2-7	.	TRBV9	.	CASSPTQVKAYKTYEQYF	TGTGCCAGCAGCCCTACCCAGGTAAAGGCCTATAAGACCTACGAGCAGTACTTC
TRBJ2-1	.	TRBV5-8	.	CASSLLGRVNNEQFF	TGTGCCAGCAGCTTGCTGGGCAGGGTCAACAATGAGCAGTTCTTC
TRBJ2-5	TRBD2	TRBV11-2	.	CASSLGTSGVGETQYF	TGTGCCAGCAGCTTAGGGACTAGCGGGGTGGGGGAGACCCAGTACTTC
TRBJ2-7	TRBD1	TRBV6-1	.	CASNGQAADEQYF	TGTGCCAGCAACGGACAGGCGGCCGACGAGCAGTACTTC
TRBJ2-5	TRBD2	TRBV14	.	CASSQLRLAGVETQYF	TGTGCCAGCAGCCAATTAAGACTAGCGGGAGTTGAGACCCAGTACTTC
TRBJ2-2	.	TRBV30	.	CAWSRGPGGTGELFF	TGTGCCTGGAGTCGGGGGCCGGGGGGCACCGGGGAGCTGTTTTTT
TRBJ1-2	TRBD1	TRBV19	.	CASTGGPGSNYGYTF	TGTGCCAGCACAGGGGGTCCGGGATCTAACTATGGCTACACCTTC
TRBJ2-2	.	TRBV9	.	CASSVDPGDLNTGELFF	TGTGCCAGCAGCGTAGATCCGGGGGACTTGAACACCGGGGAGCTGTTTTTT
TRBJ1-4	TRBD1	TRBV5-1	.	CASSRQGQGFDTNEKLFF	TGCGCCAGCAGCCGGCAGGGACAGGGATTCGATACTAATGAAAAACTGTTTTTT
TRBJ1-1	TRBD1	TRBV5-1	.	CASSFLGQGDTEAFF	TGCGCCAGCAGCTTCCTGGGACAGGGGGACACTGAAGCTTTCTTT
TRBJ1-5	.	TRBV9	.	CASSGGHSSNQPQHF	TGTGCCAGCAGCGGTGGACACTCTAGCAATCAGCCCCAGCATTTT
TRBJ2-7	TRBD2	TRBV19	.	CASSLAGGFEQYF	TGTGCCAGTAGTTTAGCGGGGGGATTCGAGCAGTACTTC
TRBJ1-2	TRBD1	TRBV18	.	CASSPSQGADYGYTF	TGTGCCAGCTCACCAAGTCAGGGGGCGGACTATGGCTACACCTTC
TRBJ1-4	.	TRBV28	.	CASRPVNEKLFF	TGTGCCAGCAGGCCAGTTAATGAAAAACTGTTTTTT
TRBJ1-2	.	TRBV12-2	.	CASRQFVGTYNGYTF	TGTGCAAGTCGCCAATTTGTCGGGACTTATAATGGCTACACCTTC
TRBJ2-3	.	TRBV9	.	CASSVGWLDTQYF	TGTGCCAGCAGCGTAGGCTGGCTAGATACGCAGTATTTT
TRBJ2-7	TRBD2	TRBV6-5	.	CASSYRAGYEQYF	TGTGCCAGCAGTTATAGAGCGGGGTACGAGCAGTACTTC
TRBJ2-3	.	TRBV6-1	.	CASSEQDRDTDTQYF	TGTGCCAGCAGTGAACAGGACAGAGACACAGATACGCAGTATTTT
TRBJ1-2	TRBD1	TRBV27	.	CASSFQTGATGYTF	TGTGCCAGCAGTTTCCAGACAGGGGCCACGGGCTACACCTTC
TRBJ2-1	.	TRBV5-1	.	CASSPNYEQFF	TGCGCCAGCAGCCCCAACTATGAGCAGTTCTTC
TRBJ2-6	.	TRBV5-8	.	CASSLFGAGANVLTF	TGTGCCAGCAGCTTGTTCGGGGCTGGGGCCAACGTCCTGACTTTC
TRBJ2-3	.	TRBV11-2	.	CASSLARDTRTDTQYF	TGTGCCAGCAGCTTAGCCCGGGACACTCGCACAGATACGCAGTATTTT
TRBJ1-1	.	TRBV10-3	.	CAISVEGDTEAFF	TGTGCCATCAGTGTTGAAGGGGATACTGAAGCTTTCTTT
TRBJ2-3	TRBD2	TRBV4-1	.	CASSQVKTSGSTDTQYF	TGCGCCAGCAGCCAAGTAAAGACTAGCGGTAGCACAGATACGCAGTATTTT
TRBJ2-3	TRBD2	TRBV6-1	.	CASTLQRGSTDTQYF	TGTGCCAGCACCTTACAGCGGGGTAGCACAGATACGCAGTATTTT
TRBJ2-3	.	TRBV7-3	.	CASSPKRYTDTQYF	TGTGCCAGCAGCCCCAAGCGGTACACAGATACGCAGTATTTT
TRBJ2-1	.	TRBV4-1	.	CASSQVGRTKDNEQFF	TGCGCCAGCAGCCAAGTCGGCCGGACAAAGGACAATGAGCAGTTCTTC
TRBJ1-1	.	TRBV2	.	CASSEVWDSEAFF	TGTGCCAGCAGTGAAGTCTGGGACTCTGAAGCTTTCTTT
TRBJ1-5	.	TRBV19	.	CASIRSGRENQPQHF	TGTGCCAGTATTCGCTCTGGGAGGGAGAATCAGCCCCAGCATTTT
TRBJ1-2	.	TRBV28	.	CASSFDYGYTF	TGTGCCAGCAGCTTCGACTATGGCTACACCTTC
TRBJ1-2	.	TRBV14	.	CASSLREGRGYGYTF	TGTGCCAGCAGCCTTAGGGAGGGGCGAGGCTATGGCTACACCTTC
TRBJ1-2	TRBD1	TRBV6-5	.	CASSSPGQNLYGYTF	TGTGCCAGCAGCAGCCCGGGACAGAACCTTTATGGCTACACCTTC
TRBJ2-7	TRBD1	TRBV29-1	.	CSVEGGTGTGGGEQYF	TGCAGCGTTGAAGGGGGGACCGGGACAGGGGGCGGCGAGCAGTACTTC
TRBJ2-2	TRBD2	TRBV2	.	CATGTSGRDTGELFF	TGTGCCACCGGGACTAGCGGGAGGGACACCGGGGAGCTGTTTTTT
TRBJ2-7	.	TRBV9	few	CASSQDSYEQYF	TGTGCCAGCAGCCAGGACAGCTACGAGCAGTACTTC
TRBJ2-7	.	TRBV19	.	CASSISAEGYEQYF	TGTGCCAGTAGTATCTCAGCGGAAGGTTACGAGCAGTACTTC
TRBJ1-1	.	TRBV9	few	CASSATANTEAFF	TGTGCCAGCAGCGCGACAGCGAACACTGAAGCTTTCTTT